This record covers a single TCR beta chain. This record belongs to a study of cytomegalovirus exposure and HLA in healthy donors. These donors were members of the roughly 120-subject validation cohort, a group separate from the approximately 620-subject first cohort. Assay: immunoSEQ multiplex PCR; the TCRdb copy retains only in-frame clones and omits some. The data hold tens of thousands of clones, with 95% to 98% observed a single time. Trimming took 1 base from V and 1 from J, leaving 7 bases between them. The CDR3 is 14 amino acids. The V gene's germline CDR1 is LNHDA and CDR2 SQIVND (reference sequence).

The sample was PBMCs. The gene calls are TRBV19 and TRBJ1-1, with D uncertain. The sequence came from a woman aged 18-29 years in good health and CMV-seropositive. The CDR3 is CASSIVPGNTEAFF. The DNA for the CDR3 is TGTGCCAGTAGTATAGTTCCGGGGAACACTGAAGCTTTCTTT. Using reference TRBV19 and TRBJ1-1 for the parts outside the CDR3, the full variable domain is DGGITQSPKYLFRKEGQNVTLSCEQNLNHDAMYWYRQDPGQGLRLIYYSQIVNDFQKGDIAEGYSVSREKKESFPLTVTSAQKNPTAFYLCASSIVPGNTEAFFGQGTRLTVV.